The present entry profiles one T cell receptor (beta chain) with its context. This clone was counted a few times. This receptor's antigen is unknown. No much larger clone exists at a distance of one base, and base qualities are not known. The record originates from a study of beta chain features in type 1 diabetes (dated by TCRdb to between 2017 and 2018). Background for the entire study: Mean age, gender distribution, total cell number and subset yield were not different between patients and healthy donors. Across all samples, fewer than 110,000,000 sorted cells were examined, and cell number per subset correlated strongly with RNA yield. In the study, TCRB repertoires of sorted circulating CD4+ T cell subsets from recently diagnosed type 1 diabetes patients were compared with those of matched healthy donors. Regulatory and stem cell-like memory subsets were isolated from only 8 patients and roughly 8 healthy donors, whereas naive and central memory subsets came from all 30 or so donors. What the authors observed across the whole study: Naive, central memory and regulatory TCRB repertoires appeared to be more alike among patients than among healthy donors. Because cDNA was sequenced instead of genomic DNA, highly expressing activated cells could be over-represented, though the groups showed no difference in activation or CD3 levels. Only small numbers of individuals were included in the HLA sub-analyses, which left unresolved whether HLA type had any influence on TCRB rearrangement. At VDJ recombination sites, patients with type 1 diabetes made fewer insertions and deleted more nucleotides, a pattern implying thymic rearrangement abnormalities. Type 1 diabetes patients showed a moderate but significant shortening of TCRB CDR3 length in all four CD4+ subsets. Shorter templates might be favored by PCR, yet because patient and control samples were amplified and corrected together, any such skew would affect both groups equally.

All of the isolated RNA was reverse transcribed with the High Capacity cDNA Reverse Transcription Kit, so expressed TCRB transcripts were sequenced. Deep immunoSEQ sequencing was performed on naive, central memory and regulatory T cell samples, with an average of roughly 3.5 million total reads per sample. Sorted cells were lysed in RLT buffer, and RNA was extracted using DNase-treated RNeasy Micro or Mini kits according to cell number. Each cell subset was processed on its own to prevent cross-contamination, while patient and healthy donor samples were processed together. Using the immunoSEQ multiplex PCR, TCRB sequences were amplified from cDNA into 87-bp fragments spanning the CDR3 region. Sequencing of the amplicons was done on the Illumina HiSeq platform. The published analysis was carried out like this. PCR bias was corrected computationally using synthetic template baselines, and reads within Hamming distance 2 were collapsed, with unmergeable singletons discarded. By aligning reads against IMGT, V, D and J genes, CDR3 length, and insertions or deletions at six rearrangement sites were assigned. Within each subset, clonotype counts were normalized to sorted cell number, and only after that were true diversity and Gini coefficients computed with the tcR R package. Repertoire sharing was quantified using the overlap coefficient calculated on TCRB nucleotide sequences. As a proxy for the pre-selection repertoire, out-of-frame TCRB sequences from naive cells were analyzed. The immuneACCESS repertoire file appears here via TCRdb, limited to in-frame rearrangements. These files lack a portion of the clones; in checked studies, under half of the deficit traces to unresolved V genes, and the cause of the others is not known. That table supplies the V and J calls and clone size; D and trimming were determined from the DNA. Counted in this sample were about 620,000 clones; roughly a sixth of them appeared once. The top ten hold around 0.095% of the sample.

The CDR3 goes from the cysteine to the phenylalanine over 15 residues. Only the CDR3 DNA stays, 45 bases, in frame from base 1. CDR1 and CDR2, looked up from the germline V gene (reference sequence), are SGHNT and YYREEE. V and J lose 0 bases and 0 bases, and a span of 10 bases separates them. From each donor, a single peripheral blood sample of about 100 mL on average was drawn into heparinised tubes. Naive, central memory, regulatory and stem cell-like memory CD4+ T cells were sorted on a BD FACSAria II using a panel including CD45RO, CCR7, CD25, CD127, CD95 and CD27. A purity above 95% was achieved for all sorted populations. PBMCs were separated immediately by Lymphoprep density gradient centrifugation and were stained directly, without being cultured. To minimize batch effects, samples were stained and sorted in pairs, one healthy donor with one patient per experiment.

The chain joins TRBV5-4 to TRBJ2-7, with TRBD2 as a weak D call on 5 bases. Sample: naive CD4+ T cells from blood. The cell subset or site label, as the study defines it: true naive CD4+ T cells. The receptor comes from a man aged 18 to 35 in good health. The DNA sequence is given as TGTGCCAGCAGCTTGGCCCCGGGAAGCTCCTACGAGCAGTACTTC. It translates as CASSLAPGSSYEQYF.